This TCR beta chain was recovered during a study of shared clonotypes between healthy human individuals. The CDR3 consists of 15 residues. Trimming cost V 7 bases and J 6 bases; bases outside gene matches: 6. Germline V gene data show CDR1 as ENHRY and CDR2 as SYGVKD. Every donor, a Caucasian adult, lived in Nashville, Tennessee. Repertoires were generated with immunoSEQ multiplex PCR, while TCRdb's copy carries only in-frame clones and drops some. The sample lists some 490,000 clones, about 78% seen once, with around 11% in the top ten. The rearrangement links TRBV10-3 to TRBJ2-1; 13 positions match TRBD2. Specimen: PBMCs. This receptor was taken from a woman in her thirties or forties in good health. Some clones in this sample may be carry-over from other donors' samples. For the CDR3, the DNA is TGTGCCATCAACCTAGGGACTAGCGGGACCAATGAGCAGTTCTTC. It is translated as CAINLGTSGTNEQFF.